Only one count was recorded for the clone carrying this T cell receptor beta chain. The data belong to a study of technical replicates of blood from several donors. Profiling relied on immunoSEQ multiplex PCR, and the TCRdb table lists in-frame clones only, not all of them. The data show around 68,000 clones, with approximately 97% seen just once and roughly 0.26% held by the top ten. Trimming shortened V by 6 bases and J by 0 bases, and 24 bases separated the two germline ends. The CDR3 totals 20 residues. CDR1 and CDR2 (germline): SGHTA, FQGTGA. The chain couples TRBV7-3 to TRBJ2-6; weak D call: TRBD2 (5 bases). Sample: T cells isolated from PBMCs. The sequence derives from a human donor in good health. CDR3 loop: CASSSLYGNNFSSGANVLTF. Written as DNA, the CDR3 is TGTGCCAGCAGTTCCCTATACGGGAACAACTTCTCCTCTGGGGCCAACGTCCTGACTTTC.